These 27 T cell receptor beta chains came from one sample sequenced in a study of PD-1 blockade in classical Hodgkin lymphoma. Each patient relapsed following autologous stem cell transplantation, and prior brentuximab vedotin exposure differed. Only in-frame clones appear in the TCRdb table, and some are missing; sequencing was by immunoSEQ multiplex PCR. The table lists 15,000 to 20,000 clones, roughly 77% of them singletons. The source was peripheral blood mononuclear cells (PBMCs), collected before the second cycle of nivolumab. Source of these receptors: a human donor with classical Hodgkin lymphoma.

The chain recombines TRBV7-9 with TRBJ2-7; D possibly corresponds to TRBD2 (5 bases). The CDR3 is 11 residues long. V gave up 3 bases and J gave up 7 bases, with 7 bases separating them. The germline V gene has CDR1 SEHNR and CDR2 FQNEAQ (reference sequence). The chain's CDR3 is CASSFGVEQYF. The CDR3, as DNA: TGTGCCAGCAGCTTCGGGGTTGAGCAGTACTTC.

The sample holds a few counts of this clone. This chain uses TRBV29-1 with TRBJ1-1; 7 bases are a match to TRBD1. The trim removed 6 bases at V and 1 base at J, leaving 2 bases unmatched. CDR1 is SQVTM and CDR2 is ANQGSEA in the germline V gene. This CDR3 is built from 12 residues. CDR3 loop: CSVRQGNTEAFF. The CDR3 DNA sequence: TGCAGCGTAAGACAGGGGAACACTGAAGCTTTCTTT.

Here the CDR3 DNA reads TGTGCCAGCAGTGATCTGGGGGGGAACACCGGGGAGCTGTTTTTT. This sequence encodes CASSDLGGNTGELFF. The chain couples TRBV2 to TRBJ2-2; possible D gene TRBD2, 6 bases. The CDR3 runs 15 residues. V dropped 3 bases and J dropped 1 base, with 9 bases sitting between them. Germline V CDR1 and CDR2: SNHLY, FYNNEI. The variable domain in full, completed from reference TRBV2 and TRBJ2-2, reads EPEVTQTPSHQVTQMGQEVILRCVPISNHLYFYWYRQILGQKVEFLVSFYNNEISEKSEIFDDQFSVERPDGSNFTLKIRSTKLEDSAMYFCASSDLGGNTGELFFGEGSRLTVL.

The chain uses TRBV4-3 and TRBJ2-2; the D is unclear. V lost 0 bases, J lost 0 bases, and 8 bases lay in between. Germline V lookup: CDR1 LGHNA, CDR2 YSLEER. This CDR3 spans 16 amino acids. CDR3 DNA sequence: TGCGCCAGCAGCCAAGATCGGCAGACGAACACCGGGGAGCTGTTTTTT. Translation: CASSQDRQTNTGELFF.

The chain employs TRBV4-1 and TRBJ1-4; D is unresolved. CDR3 length: 17 residues. The germline V and J ends were trimmed by 1 base and 8 bases, with 20 bases remaining between them. Germline CDR1 MGHRA, CDR2 YSYEKL. The CDR3 nucleotides are TGCGCCAGCAGCCAAGTGCTTCTCGGGGAAGCGAGGGAAAAACTGTTTTTT. Amino acid sequence: CASSQVLLGEAREKLFF.

This chain connects TRBV19 to TRBJ1-2; D unresolved. CDR1 and CDR2 from the germline V gene are LNHDA and SQIVND (reference sequence). V lost 4 bases, J lost 0 bases, and 9 bases lay in between. This CDR3 spans 14 amino acids. This CDR3 is CASSRVWANYGYTF. In DNA, the CDR3 is TGTGCCAGTAGTAGGGTTTGGGCTAACTATGGCTACACCTTC.

The chain couples TRBV7-8 to TRBJ2-1, with D possibly matching TRBD1 (5 bases). V was clipped by 1 base and J by 6 bases, with 13 bases between them. Germline assignment: CDR1 SGHVS and CDR2 FQNEAQ. The CDR3 is 15 amino acids. The CDR3 DNA reads as TGTGCCAGCAGCTTAGGGACAACGAAACCCAATGAGCAGTTCTTC. Its translation is CASSLGTTKPNEQFF.

The chain uses TRBV10-3 and TRBJ1-1; TRBD1 is a possible D gene (5 bases). V was trimmed by 3 bases and J by 7 bases, leaving 15 bases between them. From germline, CDR1 is ENHRY and CDR2 SYGVKD. The CDR3 length is 14 residues. In nucleotides, the CDR3 is TGTGCCATCAGTGAACGATGGGACGGTCTTGAAGCTTTCTTT. This codes for CAISERWDGLEAFF.

The chain is built from TRBV7-9 and TRBJ1-1; TRBD1 agrees at 7 bases. Trimming cost V 1 base and J 0 bases; bases outside gene matches: 2. Germline CDR1 SEHNR, CDR2 FQNEAQ (reference sequence). The CDR3 consists of 15 residues. CDR3 DNA sequence: TGTGCCAGCAGCTTAGGGGGACAGATGAACACTGAAGCTTTCTTT. This gives the protein CASSLGGQMNTEAFF.

The chain combines TRBV10-3 with TRBJ2-7; 16 bases are shared with TRBD2. V shed 4 bases, J shed 5 bases, and the junction held 14 bases outside the gene matches. There are 19 residues in the CDR3. CDR1 is ENHRY, CDR2 SYGVKD, per germline. CDR3 in amino acids: CAISVLYYSGTSGRDEQYF. CDR3 coding DNA: TGTGCCATCAGTGTACTCTACTACTCAGGGACTAGCGGGAGGGACGAGCAGTACTTC.

V is TRBV6-5 and J is TRBJ2-1; TRBD2 matches at 7 bases. V dropped 9 bases and J dropped 4; count of bases not matched to a gene: 9. CDR3 length: 14 residues. Germline values: CDR1 MNHEY, CDR2 SVGAGI. CDR3 sequence (DNA): TGTGCCAGTCAGCCGAGCGGGGCATACAATGAGCAGTTCTTC. Amino acids: CASQPSGAYNEQFF.

CDR3 region: CASTPTGKANRNTIYF. CDR3 in DNA: TGTGCCAGTACCCCAACAGGGAAGGCAAACCGAAACACCATATATTTT. This rearrangement joins TRBV19 to TRBJ1-3, with D possibly TRBD1 on 6 matching bases. Germline assignment: CDR1 LNHDA and CDR2 SQIVND (reference sequence). The V gene lost 7 bases and the J gene lost 5 bases, with 21 bases spanning the gap. The CDR3 sequence is 16 residues long.

The chain combines TRBV4-3 with TRBJ2-3, with D possibly TRBD1 on 6 matching bases. The CDR3 sequence is 14 residues long. V was shortened by 2 bases and J by 2 bases, with 8 bases between the two germline ends. CDR1 LGHNA and CDR2 YSLEER come from the germline V gene. This CDR3 is CASSQNRATDTQYF. DNA for the CDR3: TGCGCCAGCAGCCAAAACAGGGCCACAGATACGCAGTATTTT.

The chain uses TRBV10-3 and TRBJ2-5; D is possibly TRBD1 or TRBD2 (5 bases each). The CDR3 has 17 amino acids. The germline gives CDR1 ENHRY, CDR2 SYGVKD. V was pared by 0 bases and J by 5 bases, with 19 bases between. Here the CDR3 DNA reads TGTGCCATCAGTGAGTCGACCCGGGACCCCAAATCTGAGACCCAGTACTTC. This encodes CAISESTRDPKSETQYF.

The V call is TRBV25-1, the J call TRBJ1-2; D is uncertain. The germline CDR1 and CDR2 sequences are MGHDK and SYGVNS. V lost 3 bases to trimming and J lost 4 bases, with 9 bases between them. This CDR3 region has 13 residues. Here the CDR3 DNA reads TGTGCCAGCAGTGACCCAAGGTCCTATGGCTACACCTTC. Protein: CASSDPRSYGYTF.

DNA for the CDR3: TGTGCCAGCACCCCCTATGGACTTTCATATGGTACGCAGTATTTT. This encodes CASTPYGLSYGTQYF. V and J are TRBV25-1 and TRBJ2-3; TRBD2 might be the D (5 bases). The CDR3 runs 15 residues. V lost 7 bases and J lost 8, with 22 bases in between. CDR1 MGHDK and CDR2 SYGVNS come from the germline V gene.

This clone appeared once. The rearrangement joins TRBV27 to TRBJ2-1, with 9 bases lining up with TRBD2. CDR3 size: 18 residues. The V and J ends lost 7 bases and 1 base, in that order; junction bases with no gene match: 14. Germline-derived CDR1 and CDR2 are MNHEY and SMNVEV (reference sequence). The CDR3 spells CASTGSGSISRSYNEQFF. Here the CDR3 DNA reads TGTGCCAGCACAGGTAGCGGGAGCATAAGTCGGTCCTACAATGAGCAGTTCTTC.

This clone is a singleton in its sample. The chain recombines TRBV28 with TRBJ2-1, with 9 bases that match TRBD2. Trimming at V came to 5 bases and at J to 5 bases, leaving 7 bases not matched to a gene. This CDR3 spans 15 amino acids. The germline CDR1 and CDR2 sequences are MDHEN and SYDVKM. CDR3 in DNA: TGTGCCAGCAGTCCCGCGGGAGGGGACCACAATGAGCAGTTCTTC. Translation: CASSPAGGDHNEQFF.

The CDR3 protein is CASSEGTGGTEAFF. The CDR3 coding sequence is TGTGCCAGCAGCGAGGGGACAGGGGGCACTGAAGCTTTCTTT. The V gene is TRBV9, the J gene TRBJ1-1; 11 bases match TRBD1. J lost 4 bases, V lost 3 bases, and 2 bases had no gene match. The germline V gene encodes CDR1 SGDLS and CDR2 YYNGEE. The CDR3 covers 14 residues.

The rearrangement uses TRBV4-1 and TRBJ2-7; D remains ambiguous. Germline V CDR1 and CDR2: MGHRA, YSYEKL. Trimming took 1 base from V and 2 from J, leaving 12 bases between them. This CDR3 region has 15 residues. Written as DNA, the CDR3 is TGCGCCAGCAGCCAAGTTACGGACGGGCCCTACGAGCAGTACTTC. Translation gives CASSQVTDGPYEQYF.

This clone was counted only a few times. V and J are TRBV27 and TRBJ1-3, with D unresolved. This CDR3 contains 13 residues. Germline values: CDR1 MNHEY, CDR2 SMNVEV (reference sequence). Trimming stripped 9 bases from V and 2 bases from J, with 11 bases between. CDR3 DNA: TGTGCCAGTTCGTTTTCGGCTGGAAACACCATATATTTT. It encodes CASSFSAGNTIYF.

This CDR3 reads CASSRRGSNQETQYF. The CDR3 nucleotides are TGTGCCAGCAGCCGGAGGGGCAGCAACCAAGAGACCCAGTACTTC. V usage is TRBV5-4 and J usage is TRBJ2-5; D perhaps matches TRBD2 (6 bases). This CDR3 region has 15 residues. Germline V CDR1 and CDR2: SGHNT, YYREEE (reference sequence). Trimming took off 4 bases at V and 0 bases at J, with 13 bases between the two ends.

The chain couples TRBV7-3 to TRBJ2-2; 7 bases match TRBD2. This CDR3 spans 18 amino acids. The J segment lost 1 base and the V segment lost 2 bases, leaving 10 bases of the junction unmatched. CDR1 SGHTA and CDR2 FQGTGA come from the germline V gene. For the CDR3, the DNA is TGTGCCAGCAGCTTATACGCTCGGGCTAGCGGGAACACCGGGGAGCTGTTTTTT. This translates into CASSLYARASGNTGELFF.

The chain recombines TRBV19 with TRBJ1-2, with TRBD1 identical over 8 bases. Per the germline V gene, CDR1 is LNHDA and CDR2 is SQIVND (reference sequence). The CDR3 is 14 residues long. Trimming cost V 5 bases and J 4 bases; bases outside gene matches: 6. CDR3 in DNA: TGTGCCAGTAGTTCGGACAGGGCTATCTATGGCTACACCTTC. It codes for CASSSDRAIYGYTF.

V is TRBV28 and J is TRBJ1-4, with no clear D. V was cut by 3 bases and J by 4 bases, with 9 bases left in between. CDR3 length: 14 residues. Germline CDR1 reads MDHEN; CDR2 reads SYDVKM. Written as DNA, the CDR3 is TGTGCCAGCAGTTTGGGAGGGTTTAATGAAAAACTGTTTTTT. It encodes CASSLGGFNEKLFF.

The chain recombines TRBV27 with TRBJ1-5, with TRBD1 matching over 7 bases. Germline loops: CDR1 MNHEY, CDR2 SMNVEV (reference sequence). The CDR3 is 14 residues long. Germline trimming cut 4 bases from V and 6 bases from J; bases unmatched to any gene: 6. The CDR3 here is CASSSTAGGQPQHF. The DNA of the CDR3 is TGTGCCAGCAGTTCAACCGCAGGGGGTCAGCCCCAGCATTTT.

The rearrangement links TRBV7-9 to TRBJ1-1; 11 bases match TRBD1. The CDR3 has 13 amino acids. V dropped 6 bases and J dropped 7; count of bases not matched to a gene: 4. The germline CDR1 and CDR2 sequences are SEHNR and FQNEAQ (reference sequence). Here the CDR3 reads CASRGQGVVEAFF. DNA of the CDR3: TGTGCCAGCAGGGGACAGGGGGTGGTTGAAGCTTTCTTT.